These 12 T cell receptor beta chains were sequenced from one sample in a study of regulatory T cells in long-lasting Graves disease. Time point denoted: newly diagnosed GD, antithyroid drugs for less than 3 months. PBMC RNA was the source of the TCR library. To make TCR beta libraries, researchers used iRepertoire HTBI primers and Arm-PCR of CDR3 regions. TCRdb ran MiXCR on the multiplex PCR reads and lists one entry per CDR3 protein. The sample has under 500,000 distinct CDR3 sequences; about a sixth are singletons. The same sample was also used in a study of T cells in Graves' hyperthyroidism and ophthalmopathy.

This specimen consisted of peripheral blood mononuclear cells (PBMCs), obtained at new diagnosis, from a patient treated with antithyroid drugs. The receptors were sampled from a woman in her thirties with Graves disease.

This chain links TRBV5-1 with TRBJ2-5, with 8 bases lining up with TRBD1. The germline V gene has CDR1 SGHRS and CDR2 YFSETQ. Trimming took 0 bases from V and 5 from J; bases not matched to a gene: 9. This CDR3 is 16 amino acids long. CDR3 coding DNA: TGCGCCAGCAGCTTGGGGGGGACAGGTTCGAGTGAGACCCAGTACTTC. Its translation is CASSLGGTGSSETQYF. Full variable domain (remainder filled in from reference TRBV5-1 and TRBJ2-5): KAGVTQTPRYLIKTRGQQVTLSCSPISGHRSVSWYQQTPGQGLQFLFEYFSETQRNKGNFPGRFSGRQFSNSRSEMNVSTLELGDSALYLCASSLGGTGSSETQYFGPGTRLLVL.

This clonotype was counted at least ten times. The chain uses TRBV30 and TRBJ1-3; TRBD1 is a possible D gene (5 bases). The length of the CDR3 is 14 residues. Germline-derived CDR1 and CDR2 are GTSNPN and SVGIG (reference sequence). V gave up 4 bases and J gave up 1 base, with 11 bases separating them. CDR3 in DNA: TGTGCCTGGACTCCCTGGGGGTCTGGAAACACCATATATTTT. Protein sequence: CAWTPWGSGNTIYF.

This clonotype was seen a handful of times. The chain has TRBV5-1 and TRBJ2-7, with 11 bases aligning to TRBD2. After removal of 4 bases from V and 2 bases from J, the junction contained 5 bases not matched to a gene. Germline loops: CDR1 SGHRS, CDR2 YFSETQ. The CDR3 runs 15 residues. Here the CDR3 reads CASSVGTSGTYEQYF. The CDR3 DNA is TGCGCCAGCAGCGTCGGGACTAGCGGTACCTACGAGCAGTACTTC. The full variable domain, rest sourced from reference TRBV5-1 and TRBJ2-7, is KAGVTQTPRYLIKTRGQQVTLSCSPISGHRSVSWYQQTPGQGLQFLFEYFSETQRNKGNFPGRFSGRQFSNSRSEMNVSTLELGDSALYLCASSVGTSGTYEQYFGPGTRLTVT.

This clonotype was seen ten or more times. The rearrangement links TRBV28 to TRBJ2-4, with D possibly matching TRBD1 (5 bases). Looked up from germline, CDR1 is MDHEN and CDR2 is SYDVKM. The length of the CDR3 is 14 residues. Trimming left V 6 bases short and J 2 bases short, with 11 bases between. The CDR3 sequence is CASRHPGTKNIQYF. The CDR3 DNA reads as TGTGCCAGCAGACATCCAGGGACCAAAAACATTCAGTACTTC.

Points on this clonotype: This is likely an artifact of a read error, given a far larger clone one base away. The gene calls are TRBV25-1 and TRBJ2-7, with TRBD2 matching 9 bases. Trimming at V came to 7 bases and at J to 9 bases, leaving 16 bases not matched to a gene. The CDR3 has 15 amino acids. Germline lookup yields CDR1 MGHDK and CDR2 SYGVNS. In DNA form, the CDR3 reads TGTGCCAGCAACATAGCGGGAGTAGGGGATCACGGGCAGTACTTC. It codes for CASNIAGVGDHGQYF.

This clonotype was found many times. The genes are TRBV11-2 and TRBJ2-3; 11 positions match TRBD1. Germline-derived CDR1 and CDR2 are SGHAT and FQNNGV. With V trimmed by 5 bases and J by 7 bases, 8 bases remained unmatched. There are 15 residues in the CDR3. In nucleotides, the CDR3 is TGTGCCAGCAGCCCCGGACAGGGGGCTTGGTATACGCAGTATTTT. This codes for CASSPGQGAWYTQYF. Full variable domain (missing parts from reference TRBV11-2 and TRBJ2-3): EAGVAQSPRYKIIEKRQSVAFWCNPISGHATLYWYQQILGQGPKLLIQFQNNGVVDDSQLPKDRFSAERLKGVDSTLKIQPAKLEDSAVYLCASSPGQGAWYTQYFGPGTRLTVL.

A remark on this clonotype: One base away lies a much larger clone, so this may be a sequencing read error. This chain joins TRBV18 and TRBJ2-5, with 7 positions matching TRBD1. Germline loops: CDR1 KGHSH, CDR2 LQKENI. This CDR3 is built from 13 residues. In DNA form, the CDR3 reads TGTGCCAGCTCATCGGGACAGAAAGAGAGCCAGTACTTC. Protein sequence: CASSSGQKESQYF.

This clonotype was observed a handful of times. This sequence joins TRBV3-1 and TRBJ1-2; D ambiguous. The germline V gene encodes CDR1 LGHDT and CDR2 YNNKEL (reference sequence). Trimming removed 0 bases at V and 5 bases at J, with 10 bases between. This CDR3 has 14 residues. The CDR3 loop is CASSQDLEGYGYTF. DNA for the CDR3: TGTGCCAGCAGCCAAGATCTAGAAGGTTATGGCTACACCTTC.

Ten or more counts support this clonotype. The V gene is TRBV10-3, the J gene TRBJ2-7; 7 positions agree with TRBD2. The CDR3 has 13 amino acids. J was trimmed by 5 bases and V by 4 bases; bases with no gene match: 5. The germline gives CDR1 ENHRY, CDR2 SYGVKD. The DNA of the CDR3 is TGTGCCATCAGTGGGGAGGGGAAGGACGAGCAGTACTTC. Translating it yields CAISGEGKDEQYF.

About this clonotype itself: One base away lies a much larger clone, so this may be a sequencing read error. The CDR3 is CASSYNRNYGYTF. CDR3 DNA: TGTGCCAGCAGTTACAACAGGAACTATGGCTACACCTTC. J is TRBJ1-2 and V is TRBV6-5, with D possibly matching TRBD1 (5 bases). Trimming removed 2 bases from V and 2 bases from J, with 6 bases in between. Germline loops: CDR1 MNHEY, CDR2 SVGAGI. This CDR3 has 13 residues.

This clonotype was picked up a small number of times. The chain joins TRBV7-9 to TRBJ2-5; D unresolved. Trimming stripped 4 bases from V and 3 bases from J, with 6 bases between. The CDR3 extends over 12 amino acids. Germline V lookup: CDR1 SEHNR, CDR2 FQNEAQ (reference sequence). CDR3 residues: CASSSEEETQYF. The DNA for the CDR3 is TGTGCCAGCAGCTCAGAAGAAGAGACCCAGTACTTC.

The rearrangement joins TRBV5-5 to TRBJ1-2, with 9 bases that match TRBD1. This CDR3 is 15 amino acids long. Germline V gene sequence: CDR1 SGHKS, CDR2 YYEKEE (reference sequence). The junction had 7 bases not matched to a gene; V was cut back by 3 bases and J by 4 bases. The DNA of the CDR3 is TGTGCCAGCAGCTGGGACAGGGCGGCTGCCTATGGCTACACCTTC. It yields the protein CASSWDRAAAYGYTF.